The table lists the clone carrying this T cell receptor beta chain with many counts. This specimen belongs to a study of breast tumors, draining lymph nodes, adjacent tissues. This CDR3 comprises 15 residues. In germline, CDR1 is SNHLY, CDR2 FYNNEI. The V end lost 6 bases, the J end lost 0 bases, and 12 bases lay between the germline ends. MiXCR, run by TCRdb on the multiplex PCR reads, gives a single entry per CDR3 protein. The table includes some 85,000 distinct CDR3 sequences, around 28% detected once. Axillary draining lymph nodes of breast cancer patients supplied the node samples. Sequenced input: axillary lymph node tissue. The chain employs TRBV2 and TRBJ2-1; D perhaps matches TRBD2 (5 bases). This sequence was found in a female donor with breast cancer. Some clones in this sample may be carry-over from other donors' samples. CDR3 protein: CASRSSGYSYNEQFF. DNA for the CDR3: TGTGCCAGCAGGTCTTCGGGATACTCCTACAATGAGCAGTTCTTC.